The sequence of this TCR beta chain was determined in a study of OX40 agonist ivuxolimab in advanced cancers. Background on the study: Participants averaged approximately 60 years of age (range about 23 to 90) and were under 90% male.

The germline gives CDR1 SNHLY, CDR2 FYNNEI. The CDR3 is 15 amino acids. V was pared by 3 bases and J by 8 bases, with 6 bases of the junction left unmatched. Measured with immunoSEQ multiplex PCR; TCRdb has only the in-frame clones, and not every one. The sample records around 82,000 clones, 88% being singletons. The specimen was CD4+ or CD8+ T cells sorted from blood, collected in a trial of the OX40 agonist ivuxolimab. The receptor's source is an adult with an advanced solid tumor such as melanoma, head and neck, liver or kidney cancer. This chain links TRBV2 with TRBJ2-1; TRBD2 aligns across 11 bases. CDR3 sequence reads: CASSDLAGGNDEQFF. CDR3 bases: TGTGCCAGCAGTGACCTAGCGGGGGGAAACGATGAGCAGTTCTTC. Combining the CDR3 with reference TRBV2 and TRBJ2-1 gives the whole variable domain EPEVTQTPSHQVTQMGQEVILRCVPISNHLYFYWYRQILGQKVEFLVSFYNNEISEKSEIFDDQFSVERPDGSNFTLKIRSTKLEDSAMYFCASSDLAGGNDEQFFGPGTRLTVL.